The 14 T cell receptor beta chains below come from one sample, sequenced in a study of Graves' ophthalmopathy and Graves' hyperthyroidism. RNA served as the template for amplifying TCR beta CDR3 regions. RT-PCR in the first round used HTBI primers; a second-round multiplex PCR followed. One entry per CDR3 protein, called by TCRdb with MiXCR from the multiplex PCR reads. The repertoire holds roughly 220,000 distinct CDR3 sequences, with approximately 42% as singletons. The sample comprised peripheral blood. These receptors were obtained from an adult man with Graves' ophthalmopathy.

This clonotype has only a few counts. The V and J genes are TRBV12-3 or TRBV12-4 and TRBJ2-7, with D possibly being TRBD2 (6 bases). The CDR3 has 15 amino acids. Trimming cost V 7 bases and J 5 bases, with 21 bases left between them. CDR3 nucleotides: TGTGCCAGCAATAAGGAGGGCAGCCCTCTCGACGAGCAGTACTTC. It encodes CASNKEGSPLDEQYF.

The rearrangement uses TRBV20-1 and TRBJ2-2, with D perhaps TRBD2 (6 bases). Germline V lookup: CDR1 DFQATT, CDR2 SNEGSKA (reference sequence). This CDR3 region has 15 residues. Trimming removed 4 bases from V and 3 bases from J, with 15 bases in between. The CDR3: CSATPASVDTGELFF. For the CDR3, the DNA is TGCAGTGCTACACCGGCTAGCGTGGACACCGGGGAGCTGTTTTTT.

The V gene is TRBV7-3, the J gene TRBJ2-5; no reliable D call. This CDR3 has 13 amino acids. Trimming shortened V by 1 base and J by 2 bases, and 5 bases separated the two germline ends. CDR1 and CDR2 (germline): SGHTA, FQGTGA. CDR3 DNA sequence: TGTGCCAGCAGCTTAATGGTACAAGAGACCCAGTACTTC. Protein: CASSLMVQETQYF.

The gene calls are TRBV7-6 and TRBJ2-3; D is uncertain. CDR1 and CDR2 (germline): SGHVS, FNYEAQ. V was clipped by 0 bases and J by 5 bases, with 15 bases between them. The CDR3 consists of 16 residues. The DNA for the CDR3 is TGTGCCAGCAGCTTAGCGCGAGACTTGGCACTAGATACGCAGTATTTT. Protein product: CASSLARDLALDTQYF.

This clonotype was found a few times. The chain is built from TRBV9 and TRBJ1-4; D unclear. Germline V gives CDR1 SGDLS, CDR2 YYNGEE. The length of the CDR3 is 16 residues. V was cut by 0 bases and J by 0 bases, with 9 bases left in between. CDR3 in DNA: TGTGCCAGCAGCGTAGGCCCAGTATCAACTAATGAAAAACTGTTTTTT. This translates into CASSVGPVSTNEKLFF.

The chain carries TRBV7-3 and TRBJ2-1; 10 bases map to TRBD1. The CDR3 extends over 16 amino acids. Trimming removed 2 bases from V and 4 bases from J; junction bases left unmatched: 5. CDR1 is SGHTA, CDR2 FQGTGA, per germline. The CDR3 reads CASSLRRGQGYNEQFF. Written as DNA, the CDR3 is TGTGCCAGCAGCTTACGACGGGGACAGGGGTACAATGAGCAGTTCTTC. Filled out from reference TRBV7-3 and TRBJ2-1, the complete variable domain reads GAGVSQTPSNKVTEKGKYVELRCDPISGHTALYWYRQSLGQGPEFLIYFQGTGAADDSGLPNDRFFAVRPEGSVSTLKIQRTERGDSAVYLCASSLRRGQGYNEQFFGPGTRLTVL.

This chain links TRBV5-1 with TRBJ2-2; 9 nucleotides match TRBD2. Germline V lookup: CDR1 SGHRS, CDR2 YFSETQ. Trimming removed 4 bases from V and 4 bases from J; junction bases left unmatched: 11. The length of the CDR3 is 17 residues. The CDR3 reads CASSARQGLALTGELFF. Here the CDR3 DNA reads TGCGCCAGCAGCGCACGACAGGGACTAGCCCTCACCGGGGAGCTGTTTTTT.

The V and J genes are TRBV10-3 and TRBJ1-5; no clear D gene. CDR3 size: 12 residues. CDR1 is ENHRY, CDR2 SYGVKD, per germline. Trimming removed 10 bases at V and 5 bases at J, with 12 bases between. The CDR3 nucleotides read TGTGCCAGCAGACTCACGGATCAGCCCCAGCATTTT. It yields the protein CASRLTDQPQHF.

This clonotype occurred many times. The gene calls are TRBV20-1 and TRBJ1-5; TRBD1 matches at 7 bases. V dropped 5 bases and J dropped 6; count of bases not matched to a gene: 7. Germline values: CDR1 DFQATT, CDR2 SNEGSKA (reference sequence). The CDR3 consists of 13 residues. CDR3 DNA sequence: TGCAGTGCTTCTACAGGGGAACGTCAGCCCCAGCATTTT. Translated, it gives CSASTGERQPQHF.

This clonotype appeared a few times. The J gene is TRBJ1-4, the V gene TRBV10-3; D possibly corresponds to TRBD1 (6 bases). V was cut by 10 bases and J by 6 bases, with 18 bases left in between. Germline-derived CDR1 and CDR2 are ENHRY and SYGVKD. This CDR3 is 14 amino acids long. The CDR3 coding sequence is TGTGCCAGCACCCACTACAGGGAGGATGAAAAACTGTTTTTT. As protein: CASTHYREDEKLFF.

In its sample, this clonotype was seen many times. This chain uses TRBV7-2 with TRBJ1-1, with 7 bases matching TRBD1. Germline assignment: CDR1 SGHTA and CDR2 FQGNSA. The length of the CDR3 is 18 residues. The V and J ends lost 4 bases and 0 bases, in that order; junction bases with no gene match: 14. The CDR3 DNA follows: TGTGCCAGCAGCTCAGGGGGGCCAGCTCCTTTCATGAACACTGAAGCTTTCTTT. Its protein is CASSSGGPAPFMNTEAFF.

The J gene is TRBJ1-5, the V gene TRBV12-3 or TRBV12-4; TRBD1 matches 8 bases. Losses at the gene ends were 5 bases for V and 4 bases for J; bases not matched to a gene: 7. There are 15 residues in the CDR3. The CDR3 spells CASSPSGTGNQPQHF. CDR3 nucleotide sequence: TGTGCCAGCAGTCCATCCGGGACAGGTAATCAGCCCCAGCATTTT.

For this clonotype: An end of the junction does not agree with germline; a read error may underlie this. The rearrangement uses TRBV7-3 and TRBJ1-5; tentatively, D is TRBD1 (5 bases). From germline, CDR1 is SGHTA and CDR2 FQGTGA. The CDR3 sequence is 16 residues long. CDR3 residues: CASSLRARERNQPRHF. The CDR3 region has the DNA TGTGCCAGCAGCTTAAGGGCCAGGGAACGTAATCAGCCCCGGCATTTT.

J is TRBJ2-7 and V is TRBV14; 10 bases fit TRBD1. Per germline, CDR1 SGHDN and CDR2 FVKESK. V gave up 4 bases and J gave up 5 bases; unmatched junction bases: 2. The CDR3 is 13 amino acids. The CDR3 loop is CASSRQGAHEQYF. The CDR3 nucleotides read TGTGCCAGCAGCCGACAGGGGGCCCACGAGCAGTACTTC.